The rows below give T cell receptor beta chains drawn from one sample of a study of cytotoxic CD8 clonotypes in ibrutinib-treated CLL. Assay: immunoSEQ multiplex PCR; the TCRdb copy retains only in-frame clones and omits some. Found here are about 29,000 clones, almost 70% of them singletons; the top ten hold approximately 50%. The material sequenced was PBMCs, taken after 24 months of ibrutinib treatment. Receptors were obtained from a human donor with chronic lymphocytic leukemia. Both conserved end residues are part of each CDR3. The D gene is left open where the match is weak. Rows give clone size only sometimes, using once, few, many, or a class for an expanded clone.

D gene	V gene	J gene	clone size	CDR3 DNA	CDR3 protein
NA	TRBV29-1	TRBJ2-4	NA	TGCAGCGTTGATGGGGAATACAAAAACATTCAGTACTTC	CSVDGEYKNIQYF
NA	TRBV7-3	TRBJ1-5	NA	TGTGCCAGCAGCTTAACTGCGGACCAGCCCCAGCATTTT	CASSLTADQPQHF
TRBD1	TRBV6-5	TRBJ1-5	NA	TGTGCCAGCAGAAGACAGGGGCGCAATCAGCCCCAGCATTTT	CASRRQGRNQPQHF
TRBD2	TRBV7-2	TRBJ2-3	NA	TGTGCCAGCAGCCGGGAGGGGGGAACTAGCACAGATACGCAGTATTTT	CASSREGGTSTDTQYF
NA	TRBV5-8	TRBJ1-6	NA	TGTGCCAGCAGCGAAACCGGGACAACTAATTCACCCCTCCACTTT	CASSETGTTNSPLHF
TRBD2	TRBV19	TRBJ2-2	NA	TGTGCCAGTAGTATAGGCCTAGCGGGACCGGACACCGGGGAGCTGTTTTTT	CASSIGLAGPDTGELFF
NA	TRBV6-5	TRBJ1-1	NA	TGTGCCAGCAGTCGGGGGCCTGGAACTGAAGCTTTCTTT	CASSRGPGTEAFF
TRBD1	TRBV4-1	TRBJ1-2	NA	TGCGCCAGCAGCCGCATGGGACAGGGGATGAAGGGCTACACCTTC	CASSRMGQGMKGYTF
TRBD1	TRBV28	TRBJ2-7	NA	TGTGCCAGCAGTTTTTTATGGGACCCTGGGACAGGGCTAGGCGAGCAGTACTTC	CASSFLWDPGTGLGEQYF
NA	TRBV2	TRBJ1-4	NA	TGTGCCAGCAGCGCCGAAGGGGCCTTTGATGAAAAACTGTTTTTT	CASSAEGAFDEKLFF
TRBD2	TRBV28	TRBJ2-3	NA	TGTGCCAGCAGTTTTCCCCTAGCGGGGGGACGCACAGATACGCAGTATTTT	CASSFPLAGGRTDTQYF
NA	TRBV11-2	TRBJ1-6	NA	TGTGCCAGCAGCCCCAAGACAGCGAGCTCCTATAATTCACCCCTCCACTTT	CASSPKTASSYNSPLHF
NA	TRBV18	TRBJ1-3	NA	TGTGCCAGCTCACCATCAGCGGCCTCCTCTGGAAACACCATATATTTT	CASSPSAASSGNTIYF
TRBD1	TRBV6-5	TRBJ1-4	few	TGTGCCAGCAGTTCCCATACAGGGGGCGCAAATGAAAAACTGTTTTTT	CASSSHTGGANEKLFF
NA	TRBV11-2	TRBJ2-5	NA	TGTGCCAGCAGCTTAGTGTCGGGTTTGGAGACCCAGTACTTC	CASSLVSGLETQYF
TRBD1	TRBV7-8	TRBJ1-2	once	TGTGCCAGCAGCGACAGGGCCTCGGGCTACACCTTC	CASSDRASGYTF
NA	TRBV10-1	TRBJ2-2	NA	TGCGCCAGCAGTGAGTCGAGGGGAACCGGGGAGCTGTTTTTT	CASSESRGTGELFF
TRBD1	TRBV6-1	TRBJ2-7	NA	TGTGCCAGCAGCACGGGACAGGGGGTTTACGAGCAGTACTTC	CASSTGQGVYEQYF
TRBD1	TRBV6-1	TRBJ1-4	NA	TGTGCCAGCAGTGAACCGGGACAGGCTAATGAAAAACTGTTTTTT	CASSEPGQANEKLFF
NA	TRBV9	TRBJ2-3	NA	TGTGCCAGCAGCGTAGACGGGACAGCGGGAGATACGCAGTATTTT	CASSVDGTAGDTQYF